The next 18 T cell receptor beta chains were all read from a single sample in a study of cytomegalovirus exposure and HLA in healthy donors. Primers included in the PCR were 60 Vbeta and 13 Jbeta primers. Assay used: immunoSEQ multiplex PCR; TCRdb lists only in-frame clones, some missing. Among some 110,000 clones listed, over 60% were seen once. The sequenced sample consisted of PBMCs. The receptors shown here come from a woman between 18 and 29 years old in good health and CMV-seropositive.

The chain uses TRBV5-1 and TRBJ2-7; TRBD1 might be the D (6 bases). The ends were cut back, 4 bases at V and 4 bases at J, with 12 bases in the middle. Germline V gives CDR1 SGHRS, CDR2 YFSETQ. This CDR3 contains 13 residues. The CDR3 DNA follows: TGCGCCAGCAGCCGCGGACAGCAGTACGAGCAGTACTTC. Its translation: CASSRGQQYEQYF.

The chain has TRBV19 and TRBJ1-2; D possibly corresponds to TRBD1 (5 bases). Germline V CDR1 and CDR2: LNHDA, SQIVND (reference sequence). V lost 6 bases, J lost 3 bases, and 14 bases lay in between. The CDR3 sequence is 14 residues long. The DNA of the CDR3 is TGTGCCAGTAGGGCGCTTGACAGCGACTATGGCTACACCTTC. Encoded protein: CASRALDSDYGYTF. Combining the CDR3 with reference TRBV19 and TRBJ1-2 gives the whole variable domain DGGITQSPKYLFRKEGQNVTLSCEQNLNHDAMYWYRQDPGQGLRLIYYSQIVNDFQKGDIAEGYSVSREKKESFPLTVTSAQKNPTAFYLCASRALDSDYGYTFGSGTRLTVV.

This chain connects TRBV6-1 to TRBJ1-5; 7 bases line up with TRBD1. CDR1 is MNHNS and CDR2 is SASEGT in the germline V gene. Germline trimming cut 4 bases from V and 0 bases from J; bases unmatched to any gene: 9. CDR3 length: 17 amino acids. In DNA form, the CDR3 reads TGTGCCAGCAGTGGGGCAGGGGGACCAAATAGCAATCAGCCCCAGCATTTT. Protein sequence: CASSGAGGPNSNQPQHF.

The chain couples TRBV25-1 to TRBJ2-1, with 7 nucleotides matching TRBD1. CDR1 MGHDK and CDR2 SYGVNS come from the germline V gene. The J segment lost 6 bases and the V segment lost 2 bases, leaving 4 bases of the junction unmatched. The CDR3 contains 14 residues. CDR3 sequence (DNA): TGTGCCAGCAGTGAAGCAGGGGGTGGCAATGAGCAGTTCTTC. Translating it yields CASSEAGGGNEQFF.

The rearrangement uses TRBV2 and TRBJ2-7, with D perhaps TRBD2 (6 bases). Germline CDR1 reads SNHLY; CDR2 reads FYNNEI. This CDR3 has 12 amino acids. Trimming shortened V by 5 bases and J by 6 bases, and 11 bases separated the two germline ends. CDR3 protein: CASSPLAREQYF. In DNA, the CDR3 is TGTGCCAGCAGTCCACTAGCCCGCGAGCAGTACTTC. Combining the CDR3 with reference TRBV2 and TRBJ2-7 gives the whole variable domain EPEVTQTPSHQVTQMGQEVILRCVPISNHLYFYWYRQILGQKVEFLVSFYNNEISEKSEIFDDQFSVERPDGSNFTLKIRSTKLEDSAMYFCASSPLAREQYFGPGTRLTVT.

The genes are TRBV27 and TRBJ2-3, with 9 bases fitting TRBD2. With V trimmed by 5 bases and J by 1 base, 4 bases remained unmatched. Germline lookup yields CDR1 MNHEY and CDR2 SMNVEV (reference sequence). CDR3 length: 15 amino acids. For the CDR3, the DNA is TGTGCCAGCAGTCCGCAGCGGGGGGGCACAGATACGCAGTATTTT. Translated: CASSPQRGGTDTQYF.

The rearrangement uses TRBV19 and TRBJ1-5; TRBD1 might be the D (5 bases). From germline, CDR1 is LNHDA and CDR2 SQIVND (reference sequence). The V and J ends lost 3 bases and 2 bases respectively, with 8 bases between them. This CDR3 is built from 14 residues. The CDR3: CASSISGGNQPQHF. In nucleotides, the CDR3 is TGTGCCAGTAGTATCTCGGGGGGCAATCAGCCCCAGCATTTT.

J is TRBJ2-7 and V is TRBV19; 9 bases are shared with TRBD2. V lost 6 bases, J lost 3 bases, and 6 bases stayed unmatched. This CDR3 contains 14 residues. CDR1 is LNHDA and CDR2 is SQIVND in the germline V gene (reference sequence). DNA of the CDR3: TGTGCCAGTAGCTCCGGGACTAGCAGCTACGAGCAGTACTTC. Translation gives CASSSGTSSYEQYF.

V gene TRBV9 combines with J gene TRBJ2-4; 7 bases line up with TRBD1. CDR1 and CDR2 (germline): SGDLS, YYNGEE. V lost 4 bases to trimming and J lost 11 bases; unmatched junction nucleotides: 12. The length of the CDR3 is 14 residues. This CDR3 is CASSQSGTAAFQYF. As DNA, the CDR3 is TGTGCCAGCAGCCAATCCGGGACAGCAGCTTTTCAGTACTTC. Full variable domain (outside the CDR3, taken from reference TRBV9 and TRBJ2-4): DSGVTQTPKHLITATGQRVTLRCSPRSGDLSVYWYQQSLDQGLQFLIQYYNGEERAKGNILERFSAQQFPDLHSELNLSSLELGDSALYFCASSQSGTAAFQYFGAGTRLSVL.

The table lists this clone with a count of one. The chain uses TRBV25-1 and TRBJ2-1; TRBD1 might be the D (6 bases). Germline loops: CDR1 MGHDK, CDR2 SYGVNS. The CDR3 spans 15 residues. The V end lost 10 bases, the J end lost 0 bases, and 16 bases lay between the germline ends. The CDR3 here is CATTATGGSYNEQFF. As DNA, the CDR3 is TGTGCCACAACCGCGACAGGTGGCTCCTACAATGAGCAGTTCTTC.

V is TRBV6-1 and J is TRBJ1-5; D might be TRBD1 (6 bases). Germline lookup yields CDR1 MNHNS and CDR2 SASEGT. The V gene lost 6 bases and the J gene lost 2 bases, with 11 bases spanning the gap. The CDR3 totals 14 residues. The CDR3: CASRSQGGNQPQHF. CDR3 sequence (DNA): TGTGCCAGCAGGTCACAGGGTGGCAATCAGCCCCAGCATTTT.

The chain joins TRBV2 to TRBJ2-1; D perhaps matches TRBD2 (6 bases). CDR1 is SNHLY and CDR2 is FYNNEI in the germline V gene. The ends were cut back, 10 bases at V and 4 bases at J, with 20 bases in the middle. The CDR3 is 15 residues long. This CDR3 reads CATLVGSSAYNEQFF. The CDR3, as DNA: TGTGCCACCCTCGTGGGGTCTAGCGCGTACAATGAGCAGTTCTTC.

This clone was observed a single time. This rearrangement joins TRBV27 to TRBJ2-1; 8 bases map to TRBD2. In germline, CDR1 is MNHEY, CDR2 SMNVEV (reference sequence). J lost 3 bases, V lost 5 bases, and 6 bases had no gene match. The CDR3 totals 15 residues. CDR3 sequence (DNA): TGTGCCAGCAGTCCCGGACTAGCACTCTACAATGAGCAGTTCTTC. Encoded protein: CASSPGLALYNEQFF.

This chain connects TRBV2 to TRBJ1-5; D unresolved. The CDR3 contains 15 residues. The germline gives CDR1 SNHLY, CDR2 FYNNEI. V shed 4 bases and J shed 0 bases, with 10 bases lying between them. CDR3 in amino acids: CASSAGTLSNQPQHF. In nucleotides, the CDR3 is TGTGCCAGCAGTGCAGGTACCCTTAGCAATCAGCCCCAGCATTTT. The full variable domain, completed using reference TRBV2 and TRBJ1-5, is EPEVTQTPSHQVTQMGQEVILRCVPISNHLYFYWYRQILGQKVEFLVSFYNNEISEKSEIFDDQFSVERPDGSNFTLKIRSTKLEDSAMYFCASSAGTLSNQPQHFGDGTRLSIL.

J is TRBJ1-2 and V is TRBV25-1, with TRBD1 matching over 7 bases. Germline V gene lookup returns CDR1 MGHDK and CDR2 SYGVNS. The CDR3 sequence is 14 residues long. J gave up 8 bases and V 5 bases, and 11 bases lay outside the gene matches. CDR3 sequence reads: CASSTRQGWGGYTF. The CDR3 DNA follows: TGTGCCAGCAGTACCCGACAGGGTTGGGGCGGCTACACCTTC.

The chain has TRBV20-1 and TRBJ2-1; no clear D gene. CDR1 and CDR2 from the germline V gene are DFQATT and SNEGSKA (reference sequence). V was clipped by 0 bases and J by 10 bases, with 7 bases between them. The CDR3 contains 11 residues. This CDR3 is CSARDNREQFF. In DNA, the CDR3 is TGCAGTGCTAGAGATAACCGGGAGCAGTTCTTC.

This clone occurred a few times. At one of its ends the junction is not consistent with the germline gene, which may arise from a read error. The J gene is TRBJ1-2, the V gene TRBV13, with TRBD1 identical over 9 bases. The CDR3 contains 15 residues. Germline CDR1 and CDR2: PRHDT and FYEKMQ (reference sequence). The CDR3 region is CASSLGQGYNYGYTF. CDR3 bases: TGTGCCAGCAGCCTAGGACAGGGGTATAACTATGGCTACACCTTC.

Only one count was recorded for this clone. The chain uses TRBV28 and TRBJ2-2; TRBD1 matches 7 bases. Germline CDR1 reads MDHEN; CDR2 reads SYDVKM. The V gene end was trimmed by 5 bases and the J gene end by 4 bases; junction bases not matched to a gene: 7. The CDR3 is 15 amino acids. The CDR3 DNA is TGTGCCAGCAGTACCCCGGGACAGATCACCGGGGAGCTGTTTTTT. It yields the protein CASSTPGQITGELFF.